This T cell receptor beta chain was retrieved from a study of liver allograft versus peripheral blood T cells. Overall study: Transplanted-liver T cell receptor repertoires were compared with recipients' peripheral blood repertoires.

TCRdb passed the reads through MiXCR, listing each CDR3 protein once. The sample lists 2,000 to 3,000 distinct CDR3 sequences; about 18% were seen once. Points from the study as a whole: Peripheral blood repertoires reportedly differed from the T cell receptor repertoires found inside liver allografts.

This CDR3 has 13 residues. This clonotype was seen once. What it binds is unknown. The origin of this receptor is a human patient who had a liver transplant. T cells may partly derive from the graft donor. The rearrangement joins TRBV12-3 or TRBV12-4 to TRBJ2-7, with TRBD1 as a possible D gene (5 bases). Judging by the DNA end, TRBJ2-1 fits better; the J call may be wrong. Here the CDR3 reads CATTPQGKNEQFF. As DNA, the CDR3 is TGTGCCACCACCCCCCAGGGCAAGAATGAGCAGTTCTTC.